A single sample is the source of the 9 T cell receptor beta chains below, sequenced in a study of T cell responses to AZD1222 COVID-19 vaccine. Profiled with immunoSEQ multiplex PCR; TCRdb holds only in-frame clones, not every one. This table holds 130,000 to 150,000 clones, 80% to 85% found once. Sequencing was performed on peripheral blood, taken on day 0 of MenACWY control vaccination. The source of these receptors is an adult in good health.

The chain has TRBV6-5 and TRBJ2-2; D tentatively fits TRBD1 or TRBD2 (5 bases each). Trimming pared 0 bases from V and 6 bases from J, leaving 11 bases between. Germline CDR1 and CDR2: MNHEY and SVGAGI. This CDR3 has 15 residues. The CDR3 DNA sequence: TGTGCCAGCAGTTACTCGTTCCAGGGAGCCGGGGAGCTGTTTTTT. Its protein is CASSYSFQGAGELFF.

The gene calls are TRBV2 and TRBJ1-2; 8 nucleotides match TRBD1. The CDR3 has 14 amino acids. The junction had 3 bases not matched to a gene; V was cut back by 2 bases and J by 4 bases. Germline V lookup: CDR1 SNHLY, CDR2 FYNNEI. This CDR3 is CASSENRGSYGYTF. CDR3 coding DNA: TGTGCCAGCAGTGAAAACAGGGGGTCCTATGGCTACACCTTC.

This sequence joins TRBV7-7 and TRBJ1-4, with 9 bases fitting TRBD1. CDR1 and CDR2 from the germline V gene are SSHAT and FNYEAQ (reference sequence). V was pared by 2 bases and J by 5 bases, with 3 bases of the junction left unmatched. The CDR3 has 15 amino acids. The CDR3 DNA reads as TGTGCCAGCAGCTTAAGCGGGACAGGGAATGAAAAACTGTTTTTT. This sequence encodes CASSLSGTGNEKLFF.

The genes are TRBV5-8 and TRBJ1-2; 7 bases map to TRBD1. V gave up 4 bases and J gave up 1 base; unmatched junction bases: 10. In germline, CDR1 is SGHTS, CDR2 YDEGEE. The CDR3 extends over 16 amino acids. The CDR3 nucleotides read TGTGCCAGCAGCCCCGCCCGGGACAGATTTAACTATGGCTACACCTTC. Encoded protein: CASSPARDRFNYGYTF.

This chain connects TRBV28 to TRBJ1-2; 7 bases agree with TRBD1. The CDR3 sequence is 14 residues long. Germline assignment: CDR1 MDHEN and CDR2 SYDVKM. Trimming took 5 bases from V and 4 from J; bases not matched to a gene: 7. CDR3 protein: CASSQGVTIYGYTF. DNA for the CDR3: TGTGCCAGCAGTCAGGGGGTGACGATCTATGGCTACACCTTC.

The CDR3 DNA reads as TGTGCCAGTAGTATGGGGGATTTGGGTTCACCCCTCCACTTT. Translation gives CASSMGDLGSPLHF. The rearrangement uses TRBV19 and TRBJ1-6; perhaps TRBD1 as D (5 bases). The V gene lost 3 bases and the J gene lost 9 bases, with 12 bases spanning the gap. This CDR3 is built from 14 residues. Germline CDR1 and CDR2: LNHDA and SQIVND (reference sequence). Full variable domain (missing parts from reference TRBV19 and TRBJ1-6): DGGITQSPKYLFRKEGQNVTLSCEQNLNHDAMYWYRQDPGQGLRLIYYSQIVNDFQKGDIAEGYSVSREKKESFPLTVTSAQKNPTAFYLCASSMGDLGSPLHFGNGTRLTVT.

This chain connects TRBV12-3 or TRBV12-4 to TRBJ2-2; D remains unclear. V was pared by 5 bases and J by 15 bases, with 13 bases between. This CDR3 region has 11 residues. The CDR3 region has the DNA TGTGCCAGCAGTCCCACCGGGTCGATGTTTTTT. This encodes CASSPTGSMFF.

This rearrangement joins TRBV9 to TRBJ1-6; D may be TRBD1 (5 bases). Germline CDR1 SGDLS, CDR2 YYNGEE. CDR3 length: 15 amino acids. Trimming removed 3 bases from V and 12 bases from J, with 19 bases in between. CDR3 protein: CASSAYVGALEPLHF. The CDR3 bases are TGTGCCAGCAGCGCATACGTAGGGGCCCTAGAACCCCTCCACTTT.

The rearrangement links TRBV4-2 to TRBJ1-6, with D unclear. Germline V lookup: CDR1 LGHNA, CDR2 YNFKEQ. Trimming removed 6 bases at V and 6 bases at J, with 9 bases between. This CDR3 contains 13 residues. The CDR3 spells CASRGMANSPLHF. CDR3 sequence (DNA): TGTGCCAGCAGGGGCATGGCTAATTCACCCCTCCACTTT.